This is a list of T cell receptor beta chains from one sample in a study of T cell responses to AZD1222 COVID-19 vaccine. The repertoire was sequenced with immunoSEQ multiplex PCR; TCRdb's copy has only in-frame clones and lacks some. The top ten clones hold about 3% of a sample with 130,000 or so clones, roughly nine tenths of them seen once. The source material was peripheral blood, sampled on day 0 of AZD1222 vaccination. These receptors originate from an adult in good health. The CDR3 runs from the conserved cysteine through the conserved F or W. Fields, in order: J gene, V gene, clone size, CDR3 length, CDR3 protein. The listing skips clone size in some rows; elsewhere it reads once, few, many or a size class.

TRBJ1-2,TRBV10-3,NA,12,CAIMALYYGYTF
TRBJ1-5,TRBV5-1,NA,14,CASTLQGSHQPQHF
TRBJ2-7,TRBV6-5,NA,15,CASSQGLPFSYEQYF
TRBJ1-2,TRBV28,NA,13,CASTPTENYGYTF
TRBJ2-7,TRBV12-3/TRBV12-4,NA,13,CASSPRGPHEQYF
TRBJ1-1,TRBV7-8,NA,13,CASSLNQNTEAFF
TRBJ1-6,TRBV30,NA,16,CAWSEVGRQGNSPLHF
TRBJ1-1,TRBV11-3,NA,13,CASSLQLGAEAFF
TRBJ1-4,TRBV11-2,NA,15,CASRLGQPGGEKLFF
TRBJ2-1,TRBV2,NA,16,CASSWIGGSVRNEQFF
TRBJ2-5,TRBV6-1,NA,15,CASSESTGGPETQYF
TRBJ1-4,TRBV9,NA,16,CASSARPGTGKEKLFF
TRBJ1-4,TRBV15,NA,14,CATSREGGSGKLFF
TRBJ2-5,TRBV19,NA,14,CASSITRAQETQYF
TRBJ1-1,TRBV2,NA,14,CASQWGRENTEAFF
TRBJ2-7,TRBV7-2,NA,15,CASSVPWAGGYEQYF
TRBJ2-2,TRBV19,NA,13,CASSIRGTGELFF
TRBJ2-3,TRBV4-3,NA,14,CASSQEGLADTQYF
TRBJ1-5,TRBV5-5,NA,15,CASSLVGTEYQPQHF
TRBJ1-1,TRBV20-1,NA,14,CSASEGAENTEAFF
TRBJ1-1,TRBV28,NA,13,CATRGGWRTEAFF
TRBJ1-6,TRBV7-2,NA,16,CASSPKAGTSNSPLHF
TRBJ2-5,TRBV5-8,once,17,CASSSGFLRRGPETQYF
TRBJ1-3,TRBV15,NA,13,CATSISSGNTIYF
TRBJ2-2,TRBV5-8,NA,16,CASSSRHSANTGELFF
TRBJ2-3,TRBV11-2,NA,18,CASSSGTSGRRFADTQYF
TRBJ2-1,TRBV6-5,NA,15,CASSYSPSSYNEQFF
TRBJ1-6,TRBV15,NA,16,CATSAAPGPTLGPLHF
TRBJ2-1,TRBV18,NA,16,CASSPLSGGPRNEQFF
TRBJ2-5,TRBV4-1,NA,14,CASSQGARGETQYF
TRBJ2-5,TRBV5-1,NA,13,CASSLQGGETQYF
TRBJ1-6,TRBV10-1,NA,10,CASSEISLHF
TRBJ2-2,TRBV3-1/TRBV3-2,NA,14,CASSYSYLTGELFF
TRBJ1-3,TRBV10-3,NA,13,CAILVVDGNTIYF
TRBJ2-3,TRBV7-2,NA,17,CASSWERERLFTDTQYF
TRBJ1-5,TRBV3-1/TRBV3-2,NA,14,CASSQSGINQPQHF
TRBJ1-6,TRBV14,NA,14,CASSQDTANSPLHF
TRBJ2-1,TRBV28,NA,15,CASVPTGVSYNEQFF
TRBJ2-7,TRBV9,NA,17,CASSRTAGGTGSYEQYF
TRBJ2-7,TRBV20-1,few,11,CSASSGHEQYF
TRBJ1-3,TRBV18,once,15,CASSPLGGTGNTIYF
TRBJ2-7,TRBV6-2/TRBV6-3,NA,17,CASSRQASGVRRPEQYF
TRBJ1-1,TRBV5-1,NA,14,CASSLDAGDTEAFF
TRBJ2-2,TRBV7-3,NA,16,CASSPQAGANTGELFF
TRBJ1-2,TRBV4-3,NA,16,CASSQDRTGDSYGYTF
TRBJ1-4,TRBV7-8,NA,14,CASSGAGQDEKLFF
TRBJ1-2,TRBV5-1,NA,15,CASSPRQGEAYGYTF
TRBJ1-3,TRBV15,NA,16,CATSRDTRGSGNTIYF
TRBJ1-2,TRBV12-3/TRBV12-4,NA,12,CASSGGGRGLPF
TRBJ1-5,TRBV7-2,NA,16,CASSLGRPVSNQPQHF